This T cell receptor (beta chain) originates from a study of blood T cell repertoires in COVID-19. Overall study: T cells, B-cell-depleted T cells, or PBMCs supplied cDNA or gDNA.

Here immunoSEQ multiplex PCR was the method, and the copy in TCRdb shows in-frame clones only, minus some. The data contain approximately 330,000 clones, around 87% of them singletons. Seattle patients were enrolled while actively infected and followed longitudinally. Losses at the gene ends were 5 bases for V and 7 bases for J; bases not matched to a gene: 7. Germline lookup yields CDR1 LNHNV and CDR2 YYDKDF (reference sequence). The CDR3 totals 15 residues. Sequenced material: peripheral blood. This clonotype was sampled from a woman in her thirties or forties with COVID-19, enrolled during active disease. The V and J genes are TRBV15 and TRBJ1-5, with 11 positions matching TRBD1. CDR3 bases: TGTGCCACCAGCCTGGACAGGGGGCTTCAACAGCCCCAGCATTTT. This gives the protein CATSLDRGLQQPQHF. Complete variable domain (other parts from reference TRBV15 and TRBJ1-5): DAMVIQNPRYQVTQFGKPVTLSCSQTLNHNVMYWYQQKSSQAPKLLFHYYDKDFNNEADTPDNFQSRRPNTSFCFLDIRSPGLGDTAMYLCATSLDRGLQQPQHFGDGTRLSIL.